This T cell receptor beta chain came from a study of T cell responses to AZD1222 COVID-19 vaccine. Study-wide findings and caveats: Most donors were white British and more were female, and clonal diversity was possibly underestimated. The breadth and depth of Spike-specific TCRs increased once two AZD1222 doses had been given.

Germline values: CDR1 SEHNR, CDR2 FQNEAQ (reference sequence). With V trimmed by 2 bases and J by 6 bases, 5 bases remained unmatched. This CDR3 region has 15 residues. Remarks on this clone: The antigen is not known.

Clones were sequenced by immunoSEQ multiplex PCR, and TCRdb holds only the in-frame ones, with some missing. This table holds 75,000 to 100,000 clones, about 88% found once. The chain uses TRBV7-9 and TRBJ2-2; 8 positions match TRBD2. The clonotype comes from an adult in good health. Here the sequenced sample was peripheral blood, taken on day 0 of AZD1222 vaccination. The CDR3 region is CASSLTRGGPGELFF. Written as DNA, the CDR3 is TGTGCCAGCAGCTTAACCCGGGGGGGCCCCGGGGAGCTGTTTTTT. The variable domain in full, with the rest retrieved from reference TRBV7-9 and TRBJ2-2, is DTGVSQNPRHKITKRGQNVTFRCDPISEHNRLYWYRQTLGQGPEFLTYFQNEAQLEKSRLLSDRFSAERPKGSFSTLEIQRTEQGDSAMYLCASSLTRGGPGELFFGEGSRLTVL.